Listed here is a single TCR beta chain. Per the authors' pipeline: Nucleated cell counts were estimated from reference gene primer amplification. This table comes from immunoSEQ multiplex PCR, and its TCRdb copy is limited to in-frame clones, with some not included. V and J calls and clone size are copied from that table; D and trimming were computed from the DNA. The table records approximately 200,000 clones, 88% of them present only once. This sample was included in a study of blood T cell repertoires in COVID-19. This TCR was recovered from a man between 65 and 85 years old with acute or convalescent COVID-19. Sequenced sample: peripheral blood.

The CDR3 DNA sequence: TGTGCCAGCAGCGCCGGGACAGCCAATGAGCAGTTCTTC. Protein: CASSAGTANEQFF. The genes are TRBV9 and TRBJ2-1, with 7 nucleotides matching TRBD1. The CDR3 covers 13 residues. V dropped 3 bases and J dropped 6; count of bases not matched to a gene: 3. Germline V gene sequence: CDR1 SGDLS, CDR2 YYNGEE.